This TCR beta chain was captured in a study of blood T cells in healthy people across ages. For the second PCR, which ran for roughly 7 to 11 cycles, a sample-barcoded 5' primer and a J-beta primer mix were used. TCRdb re-analysed the 5' RACE reads in MiXCR, keeping a single row per CDR3 protein. The sample includes about 720,000 distinct CDR3 sequences, 22% of them seen just once. Between the trimmed V and J ends, which lost 5 bases and 0 bases, there was a span of 6 bases. Germline values: CDR1 DFQATT, CDR2 SNEGSKA (reference sequence). The CDR3 consists of 12 residues. This clonotype occurred a few times.

The specimen sequenced was blood. The origin of this receptor is a man in his 70s in good health. The chain joins TRBV20-1 to TRBJ2-3; D may be TRBD1 or TRBD2 (5 bases each). CDR3 DNA: TGCAGTGCTGAGGGGAGCACAGATACGCAGTATTTT. This gives the protein CSAEGSTDTQYF.